This paragraph reports one T cell receptor (beta chain). This entry belongs to a study of shared T cell receptors in the human thymus. The CDR3 consists of 18 residues. The germline CDR1 and CDR2 sequences are SNHLY and FYNNEI. The V segment lost 3 bases and the J segment 6 bases; nucleotides outside the gene matches: 14. Using immunoSEQ multiplex PCR, the repertoire was profiled, and TCRdb retains in-frame clones only, with some absent. Of 700,000 to 750,000 clones in the sample, approximately 85% are singletons; the top ten hold around 0.0099%. Separately, the same data were catalogued under a study of human thymus T cells. This second report adds: Thymus specimens were resections from corrective heart surgery.

V is TRBV2 and J is TRBJ1-2; 12 positions agree with TRBD1. The source is a girl less than two years old with a congenital heart defect. The sequencing input was thymocytes. The CDR3 protein is CASSELRDRGRGVNGYTF. CDR3 DNA: TGTGCCAGCAGTGAGCTTCGGGACAGGGGGCGCGGGGTGAATGGCTACACCTTC.